The sequence of this T cell receptor (beta chain) was determined in a study of cytomegalovirus exposure and HLA in healthy donors. This clone was seen more than once but under ten times. Primers included in the PCR were 60 Vbeta and 13 Jbeta primers. TCRdb's table, derived via immunoSEQ multiplex PCR, lists solely in-frame clones and lacks some. The sample includes 95,000 to 150,000 clones, approximately 15% of them seen just once. Trimming stripped 1 base from V and 4 bases from J, with 14 bases between. The germline V gene encodes CDR1 SGHTA and CDR2 FQGNSA. The CDR3 spans 15 residues. The sample taken for sequencing was PBMCs. The clonotype was recovered from a young woman in good health and CMV-seronegative. The chain is built from TRBV7-2 and TRBJ2-7; the D gene is possibly TRBD1 (7 bases). The CDR3 region is CASSLVAGQTYEQYF. CDR3 nucleotide sequence: TGTGCCAGCAGCTTAGTCGCGGGACAGACATACGAGCAGTACTTC.